These 21 T cell receptor beta chains share one sample of origin, sequenced in a study of blood T cell repertoires in COVID-19. This table comes from immunoSEQ multiplex PCR, and its TCRdb copy is limited to in-frame clones, with some not included. The sample shows just over 650,000 clones, 85% to 90% of them seen only once. The specimen was peripheral blood. The receptors were sampled from a young woman with acute or convalescent COVID-19.

V usage is TRBV27 and J usage is TRBJ2-7, with TRBD1 identical over 8 bases. CDR1 is MNHEY and CDR2 is SMNVEV in the germline V gene (reference sequence). This CDR3 spans 14 amino acids. The V segment lost 3 bases and the J segment 4 bases; nucleotides outside the gene matches: 5. This CDR3 is CASSFGQGSYEQYF. The CDR3 nucleotides read TGTGCCAGCAGTTTCGGACAGGGTAGTTACGAGCAGTACTTC.

A single count supports this clone. The CDR3 nucleotides are TGTGCCACCAGCCGCCCCTGGGGGGATCGGGAGCAGTACTTC. This encodes CATSRPWGDREQYF. The J gene is TRBJ2-7, the V gene TRBV24-1; tentative D call: TRBD2 (6 bases). This CDR3 is built from 14 residues. Germline V gene data show CDR1 as KGHDR and CDR2 as SFDVKD. Deletions cut 7 bases from V and 7 bases from J, with 19 bases between.

The CDR3 region has the DNA TGCGCCAGCAGCCAAGTTCAGACAGGGGGCTATGGCTACACCTTC. Amino acids: CASSQVQTGGYGYTF. This chain joins TRBV4-1 and TRBJ1-2; 9 nucleotides align to TRBD1. The CDR3 runs 15 residues. V was clipped by 1 base and J by 4 bases; unmatched bases: 4. Germline CDR1 reads MGHRA; CDR2 reads YSYEKL.

The chain combines TRBV14 with TRBJ1-4; the match to TRBD1 covers 8 bases. The J segment lost 7 bases and the V segment lost 4 bases, leaving 11 bases of the junction unmatched. The CDR3 extends over 16 amino acids. From germline, CDR1 is SGHDN and CDR2 FVKESK. DNA for the CDR3: TGTGCCAGCAGCCTAAGGACAGGGTACCGGGGTGAAAAACTGTTTTTT. Protein: CASSLRTGYRGEKLFF.

This chain joins TRBV29-1 and TRBJ2-1; 8 positions agree with TRBD1. V lost 6 bases, J lost 9 bases, and 10 bases stayed unmatched. This CDR3 comprises 13 residues. Germline V CDR1 and CDR2: SQVTM, ANQGSEA. In DNA form, the CDR3 reads TGCAGCGTCGACAGGGGCGCCGGGAGTGAGCAGTTCTTC. This encodes CSVDRGAGSEQFF.

A single count supports this clone. V and J are TRBV6-2 or TRBV6-3 and TRBJ1-5; 7 nucleotides align to TRBD1. The CDR3 spans 15 residues. With 2 bases clipped from V and 5 bases from J, the junction kept 6 bases outside the gene matches. CDR1 and CDR2 from the germline V gene are MNHEY and SVGEGT. In DNA, the CDR3 is TGTGCCAGCAGTTACCCACAGGGGCTCCATCAGCCCCAGCATTTT. Encoded protein: CASSYPQGLHQPQHF.

This clone was observed a single time. The rearrangement uses TRBV27 and TRBJ2-5; the match to TRBD2 covers 13 bases. V lost 3 bases and J lost 1; bases outside the gene matches: 2. Germline lookup yields CDR1 MNHEY and CDR2 SMNVEV (reference sequence). The CDR3 has 16 residues. In DNA, the CDR3 is TGTGCCAGCAGTTTGGGGACTAGCGGGGCCCAAGAGACCCAGTACTTC. Translated: CASSLGTSGAQETQYF.

V usage is TRBV10-1 and J usage is TRBJ2-3; tentatively, D is TRBD1 (6 bases). Germline values: CDR1 WNHNN, CDR2 SYGVQD (reference sequence). V lost 9 bases and J lost 1, with 14 bases in between. The CDR3 loop spans 14 amino acids. The CDR3 loop is CASSTGSGTDTQYF. CDR3 nucleotides: TGCGCCAGTTCTACAGGGTCTGGCACAGATACGCAGTATTTT.

The V and J genes are TRBV29-1 and TRBJ2-1, with 11 bases aligning to TRBD2. Trimming at V came to 7 bases and at J to 7 bases, leaving 6 bases not matched to a gene. Per germline, CDR1 SQVTM and CDR2 ANQGSEA. This CDR3 spans 13 amino acids. The CDR3 DNA reads as TGCAGCGCCGGGACTAGCGGTCGGAATGAGCAGTTCTTC. Translated, it gives CSAGTSGRNEQFF.

In its sample, this clone was seen a few times. Here the CDR3 DNA reads TGTGCCACCAGCAGAGCTAACACTGAAGCTTTCTTT. Amino acids: CATSRANTEAFF. The chain uses TRBV15 and TRBJ1-1, with D unclear. The CDR3 has 12 residues. Trimming removed 1 base from V and 2 bases from J, with 2 bases in between. From germline, CDR1 is LNHNV and CDR2 YYDKDF (reference sequence).

The rearrangement joins TRBV6-5 to TRBJ2-5; the match to TRBD1 covers 7 bases. Germline V gene sequence: CDR1 MNHEY, CDR2 SVGAGI. The CDR3 is 15 residues long. Losses at the gene ends were 3 bases for V and 5 bases for J; bases not matched to a gene: 9. The CDR3 sequence is CASSYKGTARETQYF. The CDR3 nucleotides read TGTGCCAGCAGTTATAAGGGGACAGCACGCGAGACCCAGTACTTC.

Of note for this clone: This sample includes further DNA sequences coding for the same CDR3. This chain connects TRBV9 to TRBJ2-1, with D perhaps matching TRBD2 (6 bases). The CDR3 covers 16 residues. Trimming shortened V by 0 bases and J by 0 bases, and 10 bases separated the two germline ends. The germline V gene encodes CDR1 SGDLS and CDR2 YYNGEE. The CDR3 region is CASSVVAGSSYNEQFF. The CDR3 coding sequence is TGTGCCAGCAGCGTAGTGGCGGGGAGCTCCTACAATGAGCAGTTCTTC.

The rearrangement links TRBV9 to TRBJ2-6; 8 bases match TRBD2. Germline V CDR1 and CDR2: SGDLS, YYNGEE. The V segment lost 4 bases and the J segment 2 bases; nucleotides outside the gene matches: 11. The CDR3 totals 18 residues. Here the CDR3 DNA reads TGTGCCAGCAGCCCCCGGGGGGGGCAGAGTCCTGGGGCCAACGTCCTGACTTTC. Its protein is CASSPRGGQSPGANVLTF.

This rearrangement joins TRBV2 to TRBJ2-1, with 9 bases identical to TRBD1. The germline V gene encodes CDR1 SNHLY and CDR2 FYNNEI. The ends lost 5 bases at V and 6 bases at J; junction bases unmatched: 11. The CDR3 sequence is 16 residues long. The CDR3 spells CASSSLPMTGGNEQFF. The CDR3 coding sequence is TGTGCCAGCAGTTCCCTGCCAATGACAGGGGGCAATGAGCAGTTCTTC.

This clone occurred a few times. The chain carries TRBV9 and TRBJ1-2; D possibly corresponds to TRBD1 (5 bases). The ends were cut back, 4 bases at V and 3 bases at J, with 16 bases in the middle. The germline gives CDR1 SGDLS, CDR2 YYNGEE. There are 15 residues in the CDR3. This CDR3 is CASSPTDLGDYGYTF. The CDR3 DNA follows: TGTGCCAGCAGCCCGACGGACCTAGGGGACTATGGCTACACCTTC. The whole variable domain, filled in from reference TRBV9 and TRBJ1-2, reads DSGVTQTPKHLITATGQRVTLRCSPRSGDLSVYWYQQSLDQGLQFLIQYYNGEERAKGNILERFSAQQFPDLHSELNLSSLELGDSALYFCASSPTDLGDYGYTFGSGTRLTVV.

The rearrangement uses TRBV10-2 and TRBJ1-2; 9 bases are a match to TRBD1. Looked up from germline, CDR1 is WSHSY and CDR2 is SAAADI. V gave up 5 bases and J gave up 3 bases; unmatched junction bases: 13. The CDR3 has 17 residues. The CDR3 spells CASSNGTGSPADYGYTF. CDR3 sequence (DNA): TGCGCCAGCAGTAACGGGACAGGGAGCCCCGCAGACTATGGCTACACCTTC.

The chain carries TRBV6-5 and TRBJ1-3; D is unclear. CDR1 is MNHEY and CDR2 is SVGAGI in the germline V gene. Trimming took 5 bases from V and 0 from J, leaving 11 bases between them. The CDR3 length is 15 residues. CDR3 residues: CASSPDWSSGNTIYF. CDR3 nucleotide sequence: TGTGCCAGCAGTCCCGACTGGAGCTCTGGAAACACCATATATTTT.

The chain employs TRBV7-8 and TRBJ2-7; 7 nucleotides match TRBD2. The CDR3 has 16 residues. After removal of 7 bases from V and 0 bases from J, the junction contained 12 bases not matched to a gene. Germline-derived CDR1 and CDR2 are SGHVS and FQNEAQ. The CDR3 DNA follows: TGTGCCAGCACCCTAGCGGCAGGGCCGTCCTCCTACGAGCAGTACTTC. Amino acid sequence: CASTLAAGPSSYEQYF.

The V call is TRBV13, the J call TRBJ2-1; D call uncertain. Germline V CDR1 and CDR2: PRHDT, FYEKMQ (reference sequence). The CDR3 extends over 15 amino acids. Trimming removed 5 bases from V and 0 bases from J, with 11 bases in between. CDR3 in DNA: TGTGCCAGCAGCAGAACGATGAGCTCCTACAATGAGCAGTTCTTC. It translates to CASSRTMSSYNEQFF.

V is TRBV19 and J is TRBJ1-5; the D gene is possibly TRBD1 (5 bases). V lost 5 bases to trimming and J lost 2 bases, with 16 bases between them. Germline CDR1 is LNHDA and CDR2 is SQIVND (reference sequence). The CDR3 length is 16 residues. CDR3 loop: CASSHTRPGGNQPQHF. CDR3 nucleotides: TGTGCCAGTAGTCACACCCGTCCGGGGGGCAATCAGCCCCAGCATTTT.

This chain links TRBV6-6 with TRBJ1-6; D possibly corresponds to TRBD1 (5 bases). Germline CDR1 is MNHNY and CDR2 is SVGAGI (reference sequence). The CDR3 consists of 14 residues. Trimming stripped 0 bases from V and 8 bases from J, with 8 bases between. In nucleotides, the CDR3 is TGTGCCAGCAGTTACTCGAAGACAGATTCACCCCTCCACTTT. Translation: CASSYSKTDSPLHF.